One and the same sample provided the 26 T cell receptor beta chains below, sequenced in a study of shared clonotypes between healthy human individuals. Some clones are missing from TCRdb's copy, which holds only in-frame ones; the method was immunoSEQ multiplex PCR. The sample shows some 470,000 clones, 70% to 80% of them seen only once. The sequenced sample consisted of PBMCs. The receptors derive from a woman aged 40 to 50 in good health. Some clones in this sample may be carry-over from other donors' samples.

This clone was seen more than once but under ten times. This chain links TRBV16 with TRBJ1-1; D remains unclear. This CDR3 comprises 15 residues. Germline assignment: CDR1 KGHSY and CDR2 FQNENV. Trimming took off 3 bases at V and 4 bases at J, with 15 bases between the two ends. The CDR3 reads CASSHKGSMSTEAFF. The CDR3 region has the DNA TGTGCCAGCAGCCATAAAGGGAGCATGAGCACTGAAGCTTTCTTT.

The chain uses TRBV6-5 and TRBJ2-7; the D is unclear. This CDR3 is built from 15 residues. Germline assignment: CDR1 MNHEY and CDR2 SVGAGI. V was clipped by 0 bases and J by 1 base, with 10 bases between them. The CDR3 DNA reads TGTGCCAGCAGTTACTCAGGATTCGCTTCCTACGAGCAGTACTTC. It is translated as CASSYSGFASYEQYF.

This rearrangement joins TRBV5-4 to TRBJ1-1; tentatively, D is TRBD1 (6 bases). CDR3 length: 15 amino acids. The V gene lost 4 bases and the J gene lost 1 base, with 14 bases spanning the gap. From germline, CDR1 is SGHNT and CDR2 YYREEE (reference sequence). DNA for the CDR3: TGTGCCAGCAGCCTGGACGGGACACCGAACACTGAAGCTTTCTTT. Its protein is CASSLDGTPNTEAFF. Combining the CDR3 with reference TRBV5-4 and TRBJ1-1 gives the whole variable domain ETGVTQSPTHLIKTRGQQVTLRCSSQSGHNTVSWYQQALGQGPQFIFQYYREEENGRGNFPPRFSGLQFPNYSSELNVNALELDDSALYLCASSLDGTPNTEAFFGQGTRLTVV.

This clone has at least ten counts. This chain links TRBV5-6 with TRBJ1-2; D might be TRBD1 (5 bases). In germline, CDR1 is SGHDT, CDR2 YYEEEE. Trimming removed 1 base from V and 2 bases from J, with 9 bases in between. The CDR3 has 14 residues. The CDR3: CASSLTGRNYGYTF. For the CDR3, the DNA is TGTGCCAGCAGCTTGACAGGCCGCAACTATGGCTACACCTTC. The variable domain in full, with the rest retrieved from reference TRBV5-6 and TRBJ1-2, is DAGVTQSPTHLIKTRGQQVTLRCSPKSGHDTVSWYQQALGQGPQFIFQYYEEEERQRGNFPDRFSGHQFPNYSSELNVNALLLGDSALYLCASSLTGRNYGYTFGSGTRLTVV.

This chain connects TRBV7-3 to TRBJ2-1, with D perhaps matching TRBD2 (6 bases). The germline V gene encodes CDR1 SGHTA and CDR2 FQGTGA. The CDR3 length is 15 residues. V gave up 2 bases and J gave up 1 base, with 9 bases separating them. CDR3 residues: CASSLFSGSYNEQFF. The DNA for the CDR3 is TGTGCCAGCAGCTTATTCAGCGGGTCCTACAATGAGCAGTTCTTC.

This chain joins TRBV6-1 and TRBJ1-5; 7 bases are a match to TRBD1. The CDR3 is 15 residues long. The germline V gene encodes CDR1 MNHNS and CDR2 SASEGT. The trim removed 8 bases at V and 0 bases at J, leaving 7 bases unmatched. This CDR3 is CASLRTGDSNQPQHF. The CDR3 region has the DNA TGTGCCAGCCTGAGGACAGGAGATAGCAATCAGCCCCAGCATTTT.

This clone was seen only once. The chain has TRBV18 and TRBJ2-7; a possible D gene is TRBD2 (6 bases). CDR1 and CDR2 from the germline V gene are KGHSH and LQKENI. CDR3 length: 13 residues. V lost 5 bases to trimming and J lost 3 bases, with 11 bases between them. Written as DNA, the CDR3 is TGTGCCAGCTCAGCGAGCGGGCTCTACGAGCAGTACTTC. It yields the protein CASSASGLYEQYF.

A word on this clone: This sample also contains other DNA sequences that code for the same CDR3. The chain has TRBV6-1 and TRBJ2-1; D uncertain. The CDR3 length is 11 residues. Trimming removed 6 bases from V and 3 bases from J, with 3 bases in between. The germline V gene encodes CDR1 MNHNS and CDR2 SASEGT. The CDR3: CASRDYNEQFF. The CDR3 DNA is TGTGCCAGCAGAGACTACAATGAGCAGTTCTTC.

The CDR3, as DNA: TGTGCCAGCAGCGTAAGTTTGGATCAGCCCCAGCATTTT. The encoded protein is CASSVSLDQPQHF. The genes are TRBV5-4 and TRBJ1-5; D ambiguous. V was clipped by 4 bases and J by 5 bases, with 10 bases between them. The CDR3 spans 13 residues. Germline V gene sequence: CDR1 SGHNT, CDR2 YYREEE (reference sequence).

V usage is TRBV2 and J usage is TRBJ2-1; 9 nucleotides agree with TRBD1. Germline CDR1 reads SNHLY; CDR2 reads FYNNEI. J was trimmed by 3 bases and V by 8 bases; bases with no gene match: 2. The CDR3 loop spans 13 amino acids. CDR3 region: CASQGQGYNEQFF. The CDR3 nucleotides read TGTGCCAGCCAGGGACAGGGCTACAATGAGCAGTTCTTC.

The chain links TRBV30 to TRBJ1-5, with unresolved D. The V gene lost 1 base and the J gene lost 5 bases, with 12 bases spanning the gap. The germline V gene encodes CDR1 GTSNPN and CDR2 SVGIG (reference sequence). CDR3 length equals 14 residues. The CDR3 DNA sequence: TGTGCCTGGAGTGACACACGAACCGATCAGCCCCAGCATTTT. As protein: CAWSDTRTDQPQHF.

J is TRBJ1-3 and V is TRBV4-3, with TRBD1 identical over 10 bases. V lost 3 bases and J lost 0; bases outside the gene matches: 5. Germline values: CDR1 LGHNA, CDR2 YSLEER. The CDR3 has 17 residues. The CDR3 DNA is TGCGCCAGCAGCCAGTTGGGACAGGGGACCTCTGGAAACACCATATATTTT. The encoded protein is CASSQLGQGTSGNTIYF.

CDR3 nucleotides: TGCAGCGCCCGAACTGCCCCGGGGGCAGATACGCAGTATTTT. Translating gives CSARTAPGADTQYF. The chain employs TRBV29-1 and TRBJ2-3, with D possibly TRBD2 on 6 matching bases. The CDR3 is 14 amino acids. V shed 7 bases and J shed 4 bases, with 18 bases lying between them. Germline CDR1 SQVTM, CDR2 ANQGSEA.

The chain couples TRBV11-2 to TRBJ1-4, with D possibly being TRBD1 (5 bases). Germline assignment: CDR1 SGHAT and CDR2 FQNNGV. The V gene lost 1 base and the J gene lost 8 bases, with 17 bases spanning the gap. The CDR3 consists of 16 residues. The CDR3 coding sequence is TGTGCCAGCAGCTTAGGGATGGGGCCAGTAGGAGAAAAACTGTTTTTT. It specifies CASSLGMGPVGEKLFF.

This chain connects TRBV2 to TRBJ2-7; a possible D gene is TRBD2 (6 bases). Trimming stripped 4 bases from V and 2 bases from J, with 12 bases between. Germline-derived CDR1 and CDR2 are SNHLY and FYNNEI. This CDR3 has 14 residues. CDR3 protein: CASSGGRTTYEQYF. The DNA of the CDR3 is TGTGCCAGCAGTGGGGGGAGGACAACCTACGAGCAGTACTTC. The entire variable domain, with the rest obtained from reference TRBV2 and TRBJ2-7, is as follows: EPEVTQTPSHQVTQMGQEVILRCVPISNHLYFYWYRQILGQKVEFLVSFYNNEISEKSEIFDDQFSVERPDGSNFTLKIRSTKLEDSAMYFCASSGGRTTYEQYFGPGTRLTVT.

A few counts support this clone. V and J are TRBV30 and TRBJ2-1, with D possibly being TRBD2 (5 bases). The V and J ends lost 0 bases and 5 bases respectively, with 11 bases between them. The CDR3 totals 14 residues. Germline V lookup: CDR1 GTSNPN, CDR2 SVGIG (reference sequence). In DNA form, the CDR3 reads TGTGCCTGGAGTGTACGTCGGGGAGACAATGAGCAGTTCTTC. Amino acids: CAWSVRRGDNEQFF.

The chain combines TRBV28 with TRBJ2-6; 7 nucleotides agree with TRBD2. V trimming: 7 bases; J trimming: 2 bases; junction bases outside the gene matches: 11. Germline V gene data show CDR1 as MDHEN and CDR2 as SYDVKM. The CDR3 is made up of 17 amino acids. The CDR3 loop reads CASTRLAGEAGANVLTF. As DNA, the CDR3 is TGTGCCAGCACCAGACTAGCTGGGGAGGCTGGGGCCAACGTCCTGACTTTC.

The chain combines TRBV14 with TRBJ1-6; D possibly corresponds to TRBD1 (6 bases). V lost 4 bases, J lost 7 bases, and 8 bases lay in between. CDR1 is SGHDN and CDR2 is FVKESK in the germline V gene. The CDR3 is 13 amino acids. This CDR3 is CASSLRGNSPLHF. The CDR3 DNA reads as TGTGCCAGCAGCCTCAGGGGAAATTCACCCCTCCACTTT.

This clone has more than one count but fewer than ten. Additional DNA sequences in this sample encode the identical CDR3. V is TRBV29-1 and J is TRBJ2-7, with 8 bases fitting TRBD2. The length of the CDR3 is 13 residues. Germline assignment: CDR1 SQVTM and CDR2 ANQGSEA. Trimming cost V 4 bases and J 4 bases; bases outside gene matches: 6. CDR3 sequence: CSVARTSKYEQYF. For the CDR3, the DNA is TGCAGCGTTGCGCGGACTAGCAAATACGAGCAGTACTTC.

The chain recombines TRBV7-3 with TRBJ2-3; 7 bases map to TRBD2. Germline V gives CDR1 SGHTA, CDR2 FQGTGA. The CDR3 covers 13 residues. V lost 4 bases and J lost 6; bases outside the gene matches: 4. CDR3 sequence (DNA): TGTGCCAGCAGCTCCCAGGGAGGGGATACGCAGTATTTT. Amino acid sequence: CASSSQGGDTQYF.

The V call is TRBV28, the J call TRBJ2-3; D is uncertain. There are 12 residues in the CDR3. The germline CDR1 and CDR2 sequences are MDHEN and SYDVKM. Trimming pared 1 base from V and 8 bases from J, leaving 7 bases between. The CDR3 sequence is CASSLYRRTQYF. The CDR3 DNA reads TGTGCCAGCAGTTTATACCGGCGTACGCAGTATTTT.

This clone has just one count. The chain links TRBV19 to TRBJ2-3; 9 bases are a match to TRBD1. CDR1 and CDR2 (germline): LNHDA, SQIVND (reference sequence). The CDR3 covers 13 residues. The J segment lost 6 bases and the V segment lost 4 bases, leaving 2 bases of the junction unmatched. The CDR3 spells CASSTTGGDTQYF. The CDR3 coding sequence is TGTGCCAGTAGTACCACAGGGGGCGATACGCAGTATTTT.

As regards this clone: This could be a read error, since a much larger clone is one nucleotide away. Different DNA sequences within this sample yield the same CDR3. V and J are TRBV4-2 and TRBJ1-1; D is undetermined. The germline V gene has CDR1 LGHNA and CDR2 YNFKEQ. CDR3 length equals 12 residues. This chain's CDR3 is CASSQDLDEAFF. CDR3 sequence (DNA): TGTGCCAGCAGTCAAGACCTCGATGAAGCTTTCTTT.

As DNA, the CDR3 is TGTGCCAGCAGCCCTTTCGGACGTGACACTGAAGCTTTCTTT. Its protein product is CASSPFGRDTEAFF. The J gene is TRBJ1-1, the V gene TRBV14; D remains unclear. Germline V gene data show CDR1 as SGHDN and CDR2 as FVKESK. The V end lost 4 bases, the J end lost 3 bases, and 12 bases lay between the germline ends. The CDR3 has 14 amino acids.

This chain's CDR3 is CASSLRGDSNQPQHF. The DNA for the CDR3 is TGTGCCAGCAGCTTAAGGGGGGATAGCAATCAGCCCCAGCATTTT. V usage is TRBV9 and J usage is TRBJ1-5; maybe TRBD1 (6 bases). This CDR3 spans 15 amino acids. Trimming removed 4 bases from V and 0 bases from J, with 11 bases in between. Germline-derived CDR1 and CDR2 are SGDLS and YYNGEE.

The gene calls are TRBV5-1 and TRBJ2-2; TRBD1 aligns across 8 bases. Trimming cost V 5 bases and J 0 bases; bases outside gene matches: 6. Germline values: CDR1 SGHRS, CDR2 YFSETQ. CDR3 length: 16 amino acids. The CDR3 coding sequence is TGCGCCAGCAGGGAGGACAGGGTAGCGAACACCGGGGAGCTGTTTTTT. It specifies CASREDRVANTGELFF.